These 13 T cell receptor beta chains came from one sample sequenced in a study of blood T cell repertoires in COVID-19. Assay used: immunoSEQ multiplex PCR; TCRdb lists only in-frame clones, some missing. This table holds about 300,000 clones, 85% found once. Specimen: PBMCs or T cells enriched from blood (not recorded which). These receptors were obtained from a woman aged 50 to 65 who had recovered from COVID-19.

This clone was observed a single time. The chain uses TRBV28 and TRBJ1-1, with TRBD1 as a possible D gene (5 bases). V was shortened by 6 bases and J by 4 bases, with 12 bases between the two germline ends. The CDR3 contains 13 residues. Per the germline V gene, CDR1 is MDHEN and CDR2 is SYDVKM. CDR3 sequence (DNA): TGTGCCAGCAGCCGCGGGGGGGGCACTGAAGCTTTCTTT. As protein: CASSRGGGTEAFF.

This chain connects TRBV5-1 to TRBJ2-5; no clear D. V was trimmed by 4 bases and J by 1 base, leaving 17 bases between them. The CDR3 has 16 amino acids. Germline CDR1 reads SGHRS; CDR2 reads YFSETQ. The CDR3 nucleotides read TGCGCCAGCAGCGTATCCCCCACAGTTCTCCAAGAGACCCAGTACTTC. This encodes CASSVSPTVLQETQYF.

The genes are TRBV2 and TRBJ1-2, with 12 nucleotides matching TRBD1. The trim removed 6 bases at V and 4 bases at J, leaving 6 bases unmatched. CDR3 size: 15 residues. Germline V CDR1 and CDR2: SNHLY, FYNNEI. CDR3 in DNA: TGTGCCAGCAGGCCCGGGACAGGGGGCGGCTATGGCTACACCTTC. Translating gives CASRPGTGGGYGYTF.

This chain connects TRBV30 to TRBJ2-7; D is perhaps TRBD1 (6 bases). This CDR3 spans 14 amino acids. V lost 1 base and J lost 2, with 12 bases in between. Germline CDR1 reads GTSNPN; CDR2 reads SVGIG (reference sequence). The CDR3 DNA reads TGTGCCTGGAGTGCCGGGACAACCCCCTACGAGCAGTACTTC. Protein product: CAWSAGTTPYEQYF.

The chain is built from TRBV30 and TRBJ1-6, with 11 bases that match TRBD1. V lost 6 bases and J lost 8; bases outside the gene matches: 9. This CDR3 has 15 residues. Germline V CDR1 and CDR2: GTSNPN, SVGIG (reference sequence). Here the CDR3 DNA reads TGTGCCTGCCCAGGGACAGGGGGGACTTATTCACCCCTCCACTTT. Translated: CACPGTGGTYSPLHF.

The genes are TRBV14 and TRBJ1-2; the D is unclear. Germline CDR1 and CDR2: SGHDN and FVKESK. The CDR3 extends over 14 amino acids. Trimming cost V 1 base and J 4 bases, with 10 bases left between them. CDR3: CASSQVAAAYGYTF. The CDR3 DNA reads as TGTGCCAGCAGCCAAGTCGCGGCGGCCTATGGCTACACCTTC.

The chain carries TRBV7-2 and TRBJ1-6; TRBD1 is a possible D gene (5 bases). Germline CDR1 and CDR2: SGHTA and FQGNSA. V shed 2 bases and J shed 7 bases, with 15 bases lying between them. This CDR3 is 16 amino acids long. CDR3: CASSLNAGQANSPLHF. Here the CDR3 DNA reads TGTGCCAGCAGCTTAAACGCAGGGCAGGCGAATTCACCCCTCCACTTT.

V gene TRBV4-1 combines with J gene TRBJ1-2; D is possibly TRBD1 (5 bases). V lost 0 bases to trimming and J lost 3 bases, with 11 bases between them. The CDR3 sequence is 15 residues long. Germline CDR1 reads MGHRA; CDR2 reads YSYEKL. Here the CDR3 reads CASSQERGTDYGYTF. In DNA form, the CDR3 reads TGCGCCAGCAGCCAAGAGCGGGGGACCGACTATGGCTACACCTTC.

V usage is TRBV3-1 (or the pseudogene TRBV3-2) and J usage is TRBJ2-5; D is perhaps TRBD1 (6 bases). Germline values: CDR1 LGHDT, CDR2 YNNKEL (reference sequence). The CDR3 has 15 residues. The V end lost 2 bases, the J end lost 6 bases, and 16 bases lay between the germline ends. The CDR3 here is CASSQSLTRGQTQYF. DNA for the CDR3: TGTGCCAGCAGCCAATCCCTCACCAGGGGCCAGACCCAGTACTTC.

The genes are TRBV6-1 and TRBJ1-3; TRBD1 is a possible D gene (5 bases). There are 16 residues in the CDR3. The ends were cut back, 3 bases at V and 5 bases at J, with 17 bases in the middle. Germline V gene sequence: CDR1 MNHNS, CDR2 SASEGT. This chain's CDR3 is CASSDLRGRGRNTIYF. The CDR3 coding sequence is TGTGCCAGCAGTGATTTAAGGGGAAGAGGAAGAAACACCATATATTTT.

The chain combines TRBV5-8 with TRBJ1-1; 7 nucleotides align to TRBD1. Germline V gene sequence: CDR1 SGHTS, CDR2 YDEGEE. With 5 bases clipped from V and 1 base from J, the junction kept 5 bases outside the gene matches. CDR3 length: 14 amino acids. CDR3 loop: CASRPRQGNTEAFF. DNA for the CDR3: TGTGCCAGCAGACCAAGACAGGGGAACACTGAAGCTTTCTTT.

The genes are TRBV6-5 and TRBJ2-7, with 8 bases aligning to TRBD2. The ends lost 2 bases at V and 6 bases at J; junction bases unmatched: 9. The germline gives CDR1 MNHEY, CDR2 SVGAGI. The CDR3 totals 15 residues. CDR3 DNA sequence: TGTGCCAGCAGTTACGAACGGGGGGGATCTCGCGAGCAGTACTTC. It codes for CASSYERGGSREQYF.

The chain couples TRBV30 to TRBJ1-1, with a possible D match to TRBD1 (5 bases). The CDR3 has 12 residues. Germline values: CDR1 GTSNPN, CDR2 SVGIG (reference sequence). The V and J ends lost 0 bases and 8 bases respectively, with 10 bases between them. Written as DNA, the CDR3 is TGTGCCTGGAGTGTAAGCGACAGAGAAGCTTTCTTT. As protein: CAWSVSDREAFF.